Below, 19 T cell receptor beta chains from the same sample are listed, as sequenced in a study of Ad26.COV2.S vaccination and SARS-CoV-2 variants. Using immunoSEQ multiplex PCR, the repertoire was profiled, and TCRdb retains in-frame clones only, with some absent. The repertoire includes 400,000 to 450,000 clones, 80% to 95% of them detected once, and 9% to 15% sits in the top ten. Treatment of the sample: around 19 received Ad26.COV2.S at low or high dose, single or two shots; 5 received placebo; per-sample allocation not given. Sampling occurred on day 63 after the first vaccine or placebo injection. The material was peripheral blood, obtained in a trial of Ad26.COV2.S vaccine versus placebo. The receptors were sampled from a person aged 18-65 years who received the Ad26.COV2.S COVID-19 vaccine or a placebo.

The chain carries TRBV7-8 and TRBJ1-4, with D uncertain. Germline V gene sequence: CDR1 SGHVS, CDR2 FQNEAQ. The CDR3 length is 12 residues. V gave up 0 bases and J gave up 5 bases, with 1 base separating them. Here the CDR3 reads CASSLANEKLFF. Here the CDR3 DNA reads TGTGCCAGCAGCTTAGCAAATGAAAAACTGTTTTTT. The variable domain in full, with the rest retrieved from reference TRBV7-8 and TRBJ1-4, is GAGVSQSPRYKVAKRGQDVALRCDPISGHVSLFWYQQALGQGPEFLTYFQNEAQLDKSGLPSDRFFAERPEGSVSTLKIQRTQQEDSAVYLCASSLANEKLFFGSGTQLSVL.

This chain connects TRBV3-1 (or the pseudogene TRBV3-2) to TRBJ2-7, with 9 bases fitting TRBD1. Trimming took 1 base from V and 6 from J; bases not matched to a gene: 7. The germline gives CDR1 LGHDT, CDR2 YNNKEL (reference sequence). This CDR3 spans 15 amino acids. The CDR3 sequence: CASSQAPGQGGEQYF. CDR3 DNA: TGTGCCAGCAGCCAAGCCCCGGGACAGGGTGGCGAGCAGTACTTC.

This sequence joins TRBV12-5 and TRBJ2-1; tentatively, D is TRBD2 (5 bases). Trimming removed 1 base at V and 9 bases at J, with 13 bases between. Germline lookup yields CDR1 LGHNT and CDR2 FRNRAP. This CDR3 has 14 amino acids. Here the CDR3 DNA reads TGTGCTAGTGGTTTGGGAGGCGGGCTAGCTGAGCAGTTCTTC. It specifies CASGLGGGLAEQFF.

This sequence joins TRBV19 and TRBJ1-2, with D possibly matching TRBD1 (6 bases). Germline lookup yields CDR1 LNHDA and CDR2 SQIVND (reference sequence). Trimming shortened V by 2 bases and J by 4 bases, and 14 bases separated the two germline ends. The CDR3 is 15 residues long. The chain's CDR3 is CASSIPSGDIYGYTF. Here the CDR3 DNA reads TGTGCCAGTAGTATACCTTCAGGGGATATCTATGGCTACACCTTC.

This chain uses TRBV11-2 with TRBJ2-5; a possible D gene is TRBD2 (5 bases). The V end lost 1 base, the J end lost 5 bases, and 14 bases lay between the germline ends. CDR3 length: 15 amino acids. Per the germline V gene, CDR1 is SGHAT and CDR2 is FQNNGV. The CDR3: CASSLGTPKAETQYF. CDR3 bases: TGTGCCAGCAGCTTAGGGACTCCCAAAGCGGAGACCCAGTACTTC.

The rearrangement uses TRBV27 and TRBJ2-1; no firm D call. This CDR3 is 14 amino acids long. Per germline, CDR1 MNHEY and CDR2 SMNVEV (reference sequence). Between the trimmed V and J ends, which lost 6 bases and 2 bases, there was a span of 11 bases. The CDR3 region is CASRPSNTYNEQFF. The CDR3, as DNA: TGTGCCAGCAGGCCAAGTAATACCTACAATGAGCAGTTCTTC.

This clone was recorded only once. J is TRBJ2-5 and V is TRBV6-6; TRBD2 aligns across 7 bases. Per the germline V gene, CDR1 is MNHNY and CDR2 is SVGAGI (reference sequence). V was pared by 0 bases and J by 5 bases, with 6 bases of the junction left unmatched. This CDR3 contains 15 residues. The CDR3 loop is CASSYSQAGSETQYF. In DNA form, the CDR3 reads TGTGCCAGCAGTTACTCGCAAGCGGGAAGTGAGACCCAGTACTTC.

The chain carries TRBV9 and TRBJ2-5, with 8 bases aligning to TRBD1. V lost 0 bases, J lost 4 bases, and 8 bases stayed unmatched. Germline V gene data show CDR1 as SGDLS and CDR2 as YYNGEE. This CDR3 contains 16 residues. The CDR3 here is CASSVGLRGQGETQYF. The CDR3 DNA follows: TGTGCCAGCAGCGTAGGCTTACGTGGACAGGGAGAGACCCAGTACTTC. Full variable domain (outside the CDR3, taken from reference TRBV9 and TRBJ2-5): DSGVTQTPKHLITATGQRVTLRCSPRSGDLSVYWYQQSLDQGLQFLIQYYNGEERAKGNILERFSAQQFPDLHSELNLSSLELGDSALYFCASSVGLRGQGETQYFGPGTRLLVL.

V is TRBV4-2 and J is TRBJ1-3, with a weak D call TRBD1 (5 bases). V was shortened by 1 base and J by 0 bases, with 10 bases between the two germline ends. Germline CDR1 and CDR2: LGHNA and YNFKEQ. The CDR3 consists of 16 residues. The CDR3, as DNA: TGTGCCAGCAGCCAAGGTCTAGGGGTCTCTGGAAACACCATATATTTT. This encodes CASSQGLGVSGNTIYF.

This chain connects TRBV4-1 to TRBJ2-3; D gene uncertain. The V end lost 3 bases, the J end lost 3 bases, and 10 bases lay between the germline ends. The CDR3 contains 14 residues. In germline, CDR1 is MGHRA, CDR2 YSYEKL. The CDR3 reads CASSHTHPTDTQYF. Here the CDR3 DNA reads TGCGCCAGCAGCCATACCCATCCGACAGATACGCAGTATTTT.

This clone showed up just once. The chain carries TRBV18 and TRBJ2-2; 8 positions match TRBD1. The junction had 3 bases not matched to a gene; V was cut back by 3 bases and J by 6 bases. This CDR3 region has 14 residues. Looked up from germline, CDR1 is KGHSH and CDR2 is LQKENI. CDR3 coding DNA: TGTGCCAGCTCACCTAGGACAGGGCCCGGGGAGCTGTTTTTT. As protein: CASSPRTGPGELFF.

This rearrangement joins TRBV28 to TRBJ2-2; D is ambiguous. The CDR3 consists of 15 residues. Trimming stripped 7 bases from V and 1 base from J, with 13 bases between. CDR1 MDHEN and CDR2 SYDVKM come from the germline V gene. In DNA, the CDR3 is TGTGCCAGCAAGCCTGGCGGAGAGAACACCGGGGAGCTGTTTTTT. Its translation is CASKPGGENTGELFF.

In its sample, this clone was seen once. This chain joins TRBV27 and TRBJ2-3; TRBD2 aligns across 7 bases. The germline V gene has CDR1 MNHEY and CDR2 SMNVEV (reference sequence). This CDR3 is 19 amino acids long. The trim removed 8 bases at V and 0 bases at J, leaving 20 bases unmatched. The chain's CDR3 is CASRPLSWSGMSSTDTQYF. Here the CDR3 DNA reads TGTGCCAGCCGTCCCCTTTCCTGGAGCGGGATGTCGAGCACAGATACGCAGTATTTT.

The chain combines TRBV27 with TRBJ2-7, with no clear D. The V end was cut by 4 bases, the J end by 3 bases, with 13 bases between. The CDR3 has 14 residues. Germline V gene data show CDR1 as MNHEY and CDR2 as SMNVEV (reference sequence). CDR3 nucleotide sequence: TGTGCCAGCAGTTATTCCGGGCGACTCTACGAGCAGTACTTC. Residues: CASSYSGRLYEQYF.

The rearrangement joins TRBV6-2 or TRBV6-3 to TRBJ2-7; D may be TRBD2 (6 bases). Germline V gene lookup returns CDR1 MNHEY and CDR2 SVGEGT. The length of the CDR3 is 11 residues. Trimming removed 4 bases from V and 9 bases from J, with 10 bases in between. The CDR3 reads CASSLGGGQYF. The CDR3 region has the DNA TGTGCCAGCAGTTTGGGAGGCGGGCAGTACTTC.

The genes are TRBV9 and TRBJ2-7, with D tentatively TRBD1 (5 bases). With 4 bases removed from V and 0 bases from J, the gap between germline ends came to 11 bases. Germline lookup yields CDR1 SGDLS and CDR2 YYNGEE. The CDR3 loop spans 14 amino acids. CDR3 loop: CASSTQDTSYEQYF. CDR3 DNA sequence: TGTGCCAGCAGCACACAGGATACCTCCTACGAGCAGTACTTC.

This chain links TRBV19 with TRBJ1-1; 7 bases are a match to TRBD1. This CDR3 comprises 15 residues. Per the germline V gene, CDR1 is LNHDA and CDR2 is SQIVND (reference sequence). Germline trimming cut 7 bases from V and 0 bases from J; bases unmatched to any gene: 8. The chain's CDR3 is CASTRGDRLNTEAFF. CDR3 sequence (DNA): TGTGCCAGTACCCGGGGGGACAGACTGAACACTGAAGCTTTCTTT.

The CDR3 is CARGGSRTSVDTQYF. As DNA, the CDR3 is TGTGCCAGGGGGGGTTCAAGGACTAGTGTAGATACGCAGTATTTT. The V and J genes are TRBV7-9 and TRBJ2-3; 7 nucleotides line up with TRBD2. The CDR3 loop spans 15 amino acids. Germline V lookup: CDR1 SEHNR, CDR2 FQNEAQ (reference sequence). V shed 9 bases, J shed 5 bases, and the junction held 14 bases outside the gene matches.

For this clone: The same CDR3 is also encoded by other DNA sequences in this sample. The chain has TRBV5-1 and TRBJ2-7; D might be TRBD1 or TRBD2, each matching 6 bases. Germline values: CDR1 SGHRS, CDR2 YFSETQ. Trimming removed 2 bases from V and 3 bases from J, with 12 bases in between. This CDR3 region has 14 residues. CDR3 amino acids: CASSFPGASYEQYF. CDR3 sequence (DNA): TGCGCCAGCAGCTTCCCGGGGGCGAGCTACGAGCAGTACTTC.